This T cell receptor (beta chain) was captured in a study of T cell repertoires in cytomegalovirus infection. Overall study context: The authors relied on CMV epitopes, both recently identified HLA-C-restricted and well-studied HLA-B-restricted. Evidence of both CMV infection and a matching HLA type came from public TCR beta signatures. Study-wide points: Totalled public TCR beta family frequency picked out people who carried CMV plus the relevant HLA. The study found HLA-C-restricted CMV-specific TCR beta clonotypes dominating the ex vivo response.

Germline loops: CDR1 SGHVS, CDR2 FNYEAQ. The CDR3 runs to 18 residues. V shed 2 bases, J shed 1 base, and the junction held 13 bases outside the gene matches. Worth noting for this clonotype: The antigen is unknown.

TCRdb itself ran the reads through MiXCR, one entry per CDR3 protein. The table has around 800,000 distinct CDR3 sequences, approximately 32% seen once; the top ten hold roughly an eighth. The TCR originated in a human donor in good health (CMV status not recorded). Some clones in this sample may be carry-over from other donors' samples. The sample in question was cultured CD8+ T cells from PBMCs, obtained from culture after CMV antigen stimulation. The V gene is TRBV7-6, the J gene TRBJ2-7; 8 bases agree with TRBD1. CDR3 in DNA: TGTGCCAGCAGCTTAAGAGAAGGAGGACAGGGCCCATCCTACGAGCAGTACTTC. As protein: CASSLREGGQGPSYEQYF. Full variable domain (rest looked up from reference TRBV7-6 and TRBJ2-7): GAGVSQSPRYKVTKRGQDVALRCDPISGHVSLYWYRQALGQGPEFLTYFNYEAQQDKSGLPNDRFSAERPEGSISTLTIQRTEQRDSAMYRCASSLREGGQGPSYEQYFGPGTRLTVT.